This T cell receptor beta chain was recorded in a study of shared clonotypes between healthy human individuals. Source study methods: ImmunoSEQ output lacked quality scores and full-length reads, limiting matched filtering. Sequenced by immunoSEQ multiplex PCR; TCRdb stores in-frame clones only, minus some. Clonal size and the V and J genes are those of that table, whereas D and trimming came from the DNA. This table holds 1.4 million or so clones, around 98.5% found once. With respect to this clone: What it binds is not known.

Germline V lookup: CDR1 SGHAT, CDR2 FQNNGV. Trimming removed 5 bases from V and 8 bases from J, with 18 bases in between. The CDR3 covers 15 residues. Study-level results: Rarefaction indicated that sorted-subset sequencing remained incomplete although depth was large.

Material for sequencing was naive CD4+ T cells sorted from blood. The subset: CD45RA+ positively selected. V and J are TRBV11-2 and TRBJ1-4; D perhaps matches TRBD1 (5 bases). This receptor was obtained from a man in his thirties or forties in good health. The CDR3 nucleotides read TGTGCCAGCAGCCCCCTCTGGGGCAGGGACGAAAAACTGTTTTTT. Encoded protein: CASSPLWGRDEKLFF.